The 21 T cell receptor beta chains below all came from one sample that was sequenced in a study of T cell repertoires and Cas9 in healthy adults. Produced via immunoSEQ multiplex PCR; TCRdb's table is partial and in-frame only. The profile shows around 20,000 clones, 90% of them singletons. Sequencing used CD4+ effector T cells (CD127+, CD25-, CD137-, CD154-) from PBMCs; culture status not recorded. Receptors originate from a human donor in good health.

A few counts support this clone. The chain uses TRBV2 and TRBJ2-2, with TRBD1 identical over 10 bases. J gave up 3 bases and V 5 bases, and 6 bases lay outside the gene matches. The CDR3 is 16 residues long. The germline V gene has CDR1 SNHLY and CDR2 FYNNEI. Here the CDR3 DNA reads TGTGCCAGCAGTCGACAGGGGGCCAGGGACACCGGGGAGCTGTTTTTT. It codes for CASSRQGARDTGELFF.

The CDR3 reads CASSRTGRNGELFF. The CDR3 DNA reads as TGTGCCAGCAGCCGCACGGGGAGGAACGGGGAGCTGTTTTTT. This rearrangement joins TRBV14 to TRBJ2-2, with TRBD2 as a possible D gene (6 bases). V lost 4 bases and J lost 7, with 13 bases in between. The CDR3 sequence is 14 residues long. Germline lookup yields CDR1 SGHDN and CDR2 FVKESK.

V gene TRBV6-5 combines with J gene TRBJ1-6; no firm D call. Germline lookup yields CDR1 MNHEY and CDR2 SVGAGI. The V end was cut by 6 bases, the J end by 6 bases, with 9 bases between. The CDR3 has 13 amino acids. The CDR3 nucleotides are TGTGCCAGCAGACAGTCTATTAATTCACCCCTCCACTTT. It encodes CASRQSINSPLHF.

The rearrangement links TRBV14 to TRBJ1-1; D call uncertain. Germline values: CDR1 SGHDN, CDR2 FVKESK. CDR3 length: 14 residues. V was clipped by 2 bases and J by 0 bases, with 7 bases between them. The CDR3 reads CASSQWVMNTEAFF. CDR3 coding DNA: TGTGCCAGCAGCCAATGGGTTATGAACACTGAAGCTTTCTTT.

A single count supports this clone. The rearrangement links TRBV19 to TRBJ2-7; TRBD1 agrees at 8 bases. The CDR3 spans 14 residues. CDR1 LNHDA and CDR2 SQIVND come from the germline V gene (reference sequence). V lost 4 bases to trimming and J lost 5 bases; unmatched junction nucleotides: 7. CDR3 region: CASSTRTGPHEQYF. The CDR3 nucleotides are TGTGCCAGTAGTACTAGGACAGGGCCCCACGAGCAGTACTTC.

The J gene is TRBJ1-5, the V gene TRBV7-8; 7 positions match TRBD1. This CDR3 has 16 residues. With V trimmed by 1 base and J by 3 bases, 6 bases remained unmatched. CDR1 is SGHVS, CDR2 FQNEAQ, per germline. The CDR3 bases are TGTGCCAGCAGCTTAGGGACAGGAGTCCTCAATCAGCCCCAGCATTTT. It yields the protein CASSLGTGVLNQPQHF.

This chain joins TRBV18 and TRBJ2-3; 13 bases are shared with TRBD2. Germline CDR1 KGHSH, CDR2 LQKENI. The CDR3 has 20 residues. J gave up 0 bases and V 3 bases, and 12 bases lay outside the gene matches. CDR3 protein: CASSPSTSGGLLSSTDTQYF. CDR3 nucleotides: TGTGCCAGCTCACCCTCGACTAGCGGGGGGCTCTTATCAAGCACAGATACGCAGTATTTT.

The chain couples TRBV2 to TRBJ2-5; 8 nucleotides match TRBD1. V trimming: 7 bases; J trimming: 3 bases; junction bases outside the gene matches: 4. Germline CDR1 and CDR2: SNHLY and FYNNEI. The CDR3 has 13 amino acids. The CDR3 bases are TGTGCCAGCATGCGACAGGGGAAAGAGACCCAGTACTTC. Translating gives CASMRQGKETQYF.

This rearrangement joins TRBV19 to TRBJ2-2, with D perhaps matching TRBD2 (5 bases). There are 19 residues in the CDR3. CDR1 and CDR2 from the germline V gene are LNHDA and SQIVND (reference sequence). V was trimmed by 4 bases and J by 5 bases, leaving 26 bases between them. As DNA, the CDR3 is TGTGCCAGTAGTACCTCCTATCCGTGGACCGGGTGGAGGACCGGGGAGCTGTTTTTT. Translated: CASSTSYPWTGWRTGELFF.

The DNA for the CDR3 is TGTGCCAGCTCAAGCTCCACTATTCCCTACGAGCAGTACTTC. Protein sequence: CASSSSTIPYEQYF. V and J are TRBV18 and TRBJ2-5; D call uncertain. The J call may be in error: the DNA end matches TRBJ2-7 better. The CDR3 covers 14 residues. Germline V gene data show CDR1 as KGHSH and CDR2 as LQKENI.

Only one count was recorded for this clone. The rearrangement joins TRBV4-2 to TRBJ1-5; no firm D call. This CDR3 contains 16 residues. Trimming stripped 5 bases from V and 9 bases from J, with 23 bases between. Germline values: CDR1 LGHNA, CDR2 YNFKEQ. The CDR3, as DNA: TGTGCCAGCAGCAAAGTGGGTATCGAGAAGCCATGGCCCCAGCATTTT. Amino acid sequence: CASSKVGIEKPWPQHF.

The chain employs TRBV19 and TRBJ2-3, with D perhaps matching TRBD1 (6 bases). Trimming removed 6 bases from V and 2 bases from J, with 12 bases in between. Germline CDR1 and CDR2: LNHDA and SQIVND (reference sequence). This CDR3 contains 14 residues. The CDR3 loop is CASRRGTNTDTQYF. In DNA form, the CDR3 reads TGTGCCAGTAGAAGGGGGACGAACACAGATACGCAGTATTTT. Full variable domain (outside the CDR3, taken from reference TRBV19 and TRBJ2-3): DGGITQSPKYLFRKEGQNVTLSCEQNLNHDAMYWYRQDPGQGLRLIYYSQIVNDFQKGDIAEGYSVSREKKESFPLTVTSAQKNPTAFYLCASRRGTNTDTQYFGPGTRLTVL.

The chain joins TRBV5-5 to TRBJ1-1; TRBD1 matches 7 bases. This CDR3 region has 15 residues. Germline trimming cut 0 bases from V and 11 bases from J; bases unmatched to any gene: 13. Germline-derived CDR1 and CDR2 are SGHKS and YYEKEE (reference sequence). Here the CDR3 reads CASSLADRPRGVAFF. The CDR3 bases are TGTGCCAGCAGCTTGGCCGACAGGCCCAGGGGGGTTGCTTTCTTT.

The rearrangement uses TRBV7-2 and TRBJ2-1; 10 bases agree with TRBD1. The CDR3 covers 15 residues. With V trimmed by 4 bases and J by 5 bases, 5 bases remained unmatched. Germline values: CDR1 SGHTA, CDR2 FQGNSA. The DNA of the CDR3 is TGTGCCAGCAGCTCCCGGGACAGGGGAAACAATGAGCAGTTCTTC. Protein sequence: CASSSRDRGNNEQFF.

The rearrangement uses TRBV5-1 and TRBJ2-2; no definite D call. The V end was cut by 0 bases, the J end by 5 bases, with 11 bases between. The V gene's germline CDR1 is SGHRS and CDR2 YFSETQ. The CDR3 has 15 amino acids. CDR3 sequence (DNA): TGCGCCAGCAGCTTGGCCTTAGGGTGGACCGGGGAGCTGTTTTTT. Amino acid sequence: CASSLALGWTGELFF.

A few counts support this clone. V gene TRBV2 combines with J gene TRBJ2-3; no reliable D call. V lost 2 bases and J 6 bases, leaving 6 bases between the germline ends. Germline values: CDR1 SNHLY, CDR2 FYNNEI. This CDR3 is built from 12 residues. The CDR3 region is CASSERWDTQYF. The CDR3 nucleotides are TGTGCCAGCAGTGAAAGGTGGGATACGCAGTATTTT.

This clone was recorded once. V gene TRBV2 combines with J gene TRBJ2-3, with no clear D. V was pared by 6 bases and J by 10 bases, with 14 bases between. This CDR3 region has 12 residues. CDR1 SNHLY and CDR2 FYNNEI come from the germline V gene. The CDR3 is CASSPRRLAQYF. Written as DNA, the CDR3 is TGTGCCAGCAGCCCCCGGCGGTTGGCGCAGTATTTT.

V usage is TRBV7-3 and J usage is TRBJ2-7; 10 bases match TRBD1. The CDR3 has 16 residues. J was trimmed by 3 bases and V by 0 bases; bases with no gene match: 5. The germline V gene encodes CDR1 SGHTA and CDR2 FQGTGA. CDR3 nucleotide sequence: TGTGCCAGCAGCTTAACACCGGGACAGGGGCGCTACGAGCAGTACTTC. As protein: CASSLTPGQGRYEQYF.

The chain carries TRBV6-5 and TRBJ1-2; 7 positions agree with TRBD1. The junction had 9 bases not matched to a gene; V was cut back by 0 bases and J by 8 bases. CDR3 size: 15 residues. Germline values: CDR1 MNHEY, CDR2 SVGAGI. CDR3 DNA: TGTGCCAGCAGTTACTCGTCGCAACAGGGGATGGGCTACACCTTC. Protein sequence: CASSYSSQQGMGYTF.

A single count supports this clone. The chain joins TRBV11-2 to TRBJ2-7, with D perhaps matching TRBD1 (5 bases). Germline assignment: CDR1 SGHAT and CDR2 FQNNGV. The V gene lost 0 bases and the J gene lost 4 bases, with 25 bases spanning the gap. There are 19 residues in the CDR3. The CDR3 here is CASSLDLFRIGDEVYEQYF. Written as DNA, the CDR3 is TGTGCCAGCAGCTTAGACCTTTTTAGGATAGGGGATGAAGTGTACGAGCAGTACTTC.

J is TRBJ2-5 and V is TRBV7-9, with D perhaps TRBD2 (7 bases). The CDR3 is 14 amino acids. With 6 bases removed from V and 6 bases from J, the gap between germline ends came to 17 bases. CDR1 SEHNR and CDR2 FQNEAQ come from the germline V gene (reference sequence). CDR3 DNA: TGTGCCAGCAGGCAAGGGGGGGGCTGGCAGACCCAGTACTTC. Encoded protein: CASRQGGGWQTQYF.